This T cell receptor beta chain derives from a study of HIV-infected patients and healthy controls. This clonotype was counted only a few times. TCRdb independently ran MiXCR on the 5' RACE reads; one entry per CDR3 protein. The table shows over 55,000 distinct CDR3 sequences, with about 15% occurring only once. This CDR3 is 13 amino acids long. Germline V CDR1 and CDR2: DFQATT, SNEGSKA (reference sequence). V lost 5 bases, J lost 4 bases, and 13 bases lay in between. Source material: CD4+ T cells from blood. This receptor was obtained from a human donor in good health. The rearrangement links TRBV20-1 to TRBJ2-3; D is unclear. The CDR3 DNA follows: TGCAGTGCTTTGGGTAGAGTTGCAGATACGCAGTATTTT. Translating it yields CSALGRVADTQYF.